The entry below gives a single TCR beta chain sequence along with its context. The germline CDR1 and CDR2 sequences are SGHAT and FQDESV (reference sequence). The trim removed 5 bases at V and 6 bases at J, leaving 12 bases unmatched. CDR3 length: 16 residues. Assay used: immunoSEQ multiplex PCR; TCRdb lists only in-frame clones, some missing. The data hold roughly 250,000 clones, with about 85% observed a single time. The source of the sample is a study of blood T cell repertoires in COVID-19. The genes are TRBV11-1 and TRBJ2-5, with TRBD2 identical over 10 bases. The receptor comes from a woman aged 25 to 45 with acute COVID-19. The source material was PBMCs or T cells enriched from blood (not recorded which). The CDR3 here is CASSRPGLATEKTQYF. The CDR3 DNA reads TGTGCCAGCAGCCGCCCGGGACTAGCGACAGAAAAGACCCAGTACTTC.